The clone carrying this T cell receptor (beta chain) was detected once. Clones were read by immunoSEQ multiplex PCR, and TCRdb kept only the in-frame ones, dropping some. The sample has 200,000 to 250,000 clones; roughly 88% are singletons. This record belongs to a study of blood T cell repertoires in COVID-19. There are 15 residues in the CDR3. Germline CDR1 reads KGHDR; CDR2 reads SFDVKD. Trimming pared 6 bases from V and 4 bases from J, leaving 17 bases between. This rearrangement joins TRBV24-1 to TRBJ1-2; perhaps TRBD1 as D (6 bases). This sequence originates from a man between 18 and 35 years old with active or convalescent COVID-19. The sequenced sample was peripheral blood. CDR3 residues: CATSYRTGFAYGYTF. The CDR3 coding sequence is TGTGCCACCAGTTACCGCACAGGGTTTGCCTATGGCTACACCTTC.